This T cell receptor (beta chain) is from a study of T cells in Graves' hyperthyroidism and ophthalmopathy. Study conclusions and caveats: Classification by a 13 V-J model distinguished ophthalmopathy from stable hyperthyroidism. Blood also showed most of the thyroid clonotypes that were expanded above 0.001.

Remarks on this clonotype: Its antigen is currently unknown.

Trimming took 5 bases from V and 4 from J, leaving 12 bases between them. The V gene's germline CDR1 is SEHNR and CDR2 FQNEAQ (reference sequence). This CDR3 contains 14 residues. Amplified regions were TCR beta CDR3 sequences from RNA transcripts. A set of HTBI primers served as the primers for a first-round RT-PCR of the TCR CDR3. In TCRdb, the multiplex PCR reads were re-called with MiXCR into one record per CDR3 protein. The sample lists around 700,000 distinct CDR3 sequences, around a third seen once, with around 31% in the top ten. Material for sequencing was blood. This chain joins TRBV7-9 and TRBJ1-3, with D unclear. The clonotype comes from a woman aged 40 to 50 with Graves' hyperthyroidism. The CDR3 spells CASSPSTDGNTIYF. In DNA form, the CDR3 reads TGTGCCAGCAGCCCCTCGACGGACGGAAACACCATATATTTT.